This TCR beta chain was obtained from a study of T cells in Graves' hyperthyroidism and ophthalmopathy (dated by TCRdb to the late 2010s). For the study in its entirety: Peripheral blood samples were taken at initial diagnosis, before any treatment was given. The 90 or so discovery patients were randomly split 7:3 into training and test sets. TCR V-J signatures able to tell the groups apart were searched for in a discovery cohort of 90 to 100 patients, of whom fewer than 45 had Graves' ophthalmopathy and roughly 59 had stable Graves' hyperthyroidism. Whether ophthalmopathy could be predicted prospectively was tested in an independent validation cohort made up of approximately 19 hyperthyroidism patients plus 17 patients who later progressed to ophthalmopathy. After sampling, hyperthyroidism patients received methimazole starting at 30 mg daily, and ophthalmopathy patients received high-dose intravenous methylprednisolone. In more than five Graves' hyperthyroidism patients, the study also compared T-cell repertoires from thyroid tissue with T-cell repertoires from blood. The paper reports TCR Vbeta CDR3 sequencing of some 140 peripheral blood samples: approximately 41 ophthalmopathy, fewer than 80 hyperthyroidism and approximately 17 progressor patients.

The TCR beta CDR3 regions were amplified from the RNA transcripts. For the first round of RT-PCR on the TCR CDR3, the HTBI primer set was used together with the Qiagen OneStep RT-PCR kit. The libraries were constructed in a second round of multiplex PCR and then size-selected and purified. Paired-end sequencing of the libraries was performed with 100 bp reads on an Illumina HiSeq2000. As for the authors' bioinformatics: SOAPnuke was used to process the raw data, removing reads that contained adapters or uncalled bases, had a mean Phred below 15, or lacked an exact match to the constant primer or identifier. COPE v1.2.5 was used to merge the high-quality paired reads, and each unique nucleotide sequence was defined as a clonotype. Clonotypes were aligned to IMGT TRBV, TRBD and TRBJ reference segments using MiTCR v1.1. Analysis was restricted to V-J combinations with a frequency above 0.0001, which covered about 99% of repertoires. A TCS score was defined as the ratio between F50 (clonal expansion) and ExV (chaos), using BLOSUM62-based TCRdist between CDR3 peptides within each V-J. Welch's t-statistics and random forest reduced some 510 V-J features to 13, which were used in a naive Bayes classifier (R e1071). TCRdb reran the public reads through fastp at Q25 and MiXCR, keeping productive beta chains. Records with the same CDR3 protein are collapsed into one entry carrying the most frequent genes and DNA. The V and J calls shown here were made by TCRdb, not taken from the authors' results. The sample data list about 400,000 distinct CDR3 sequences, and around 14% of these were observed just once. The ten largest clones represent 25% to 35% of the sample.

This clonotype was counted many times. Its antigen remains unidentified. Per-base qualities were not stored, and no clone one base away is much larger. Findings and caveats that apply to the study as a whole: Most expanded thyroid clonotypes (frequency above 0.001) were also found in blood, which suggests that blood repertoires may mirror thyroid immune responses. Ophthalmopathy was separated from stable hyperthyroidism by a 13 V-J signature model, with approximately 86% sensitivity and about 81% specificity obtained in cross-validation and 80%/75% obtained in testing. In validation, the model predicted progression to ophthalmopathy a median of approximately 6.6 months before onset, with roughly 70% sensitivity and more than 72% specificity. Sample size was not statistically predetermined, and blinding of investigators to group allocation was not performed.

The hyperthyroidism patients were between 18 and 65 years old and newly diagnosed, with a disease duration of less than 2 months. Exclusion was applied to patients with uncontrolled infections, other autoimmune diseases, pregnancy or lactation. Clinical symptoms, serum thyroxine and TRAb, thyroid ultrasound, and orbital computed tomography formed the basis for the diagnoses. Blood from progressor patients was collected at the time of first diagnosis with hyperthyroidism, before any ophthalmopathy symptoms had appeared. Ficoll-Paque density gradient centrifugation was used to isolate PBMCs from about 9.4 ml of fresh peripheral blood. Patients classed as progressors first received a Graves' hyperthyroidism diagnosis and then went on to develop ophthalmopathy during follow-up. Total RNA was extracted using Trizol reagent, and RNA quality was assessed on an Agilent 2100 Bioanalyzer. V loses 4 bases of germline sequence and J loses 5 bases, and the interval between the two ends is 12 bases. From its cysteine to its phenylalanine, the CDR3 spans 14 amino acids. The entry retains the CDR3 DNA only, 42 bases that are in frame from base 1. Reading the germline V gene gives CDR1 LGHNA and CDR2 YSLEER.

The sequence derives from a woman younger than 30 with Graves' hyperthyroidism that later progressed to Graves' ophthalmopathy. The rearranged chain carries TRBV4-3 and TRBJ2-1, with TRBD1 perhaps the D gene, on 5 matching bases. What was sequenced was blood. The sequenced DNA: TGCGCCAGCAGCCGGGGCGTAAGGGACAATGAGCAGTTCTTC. This encodes CASSRGVRDNEQFF.